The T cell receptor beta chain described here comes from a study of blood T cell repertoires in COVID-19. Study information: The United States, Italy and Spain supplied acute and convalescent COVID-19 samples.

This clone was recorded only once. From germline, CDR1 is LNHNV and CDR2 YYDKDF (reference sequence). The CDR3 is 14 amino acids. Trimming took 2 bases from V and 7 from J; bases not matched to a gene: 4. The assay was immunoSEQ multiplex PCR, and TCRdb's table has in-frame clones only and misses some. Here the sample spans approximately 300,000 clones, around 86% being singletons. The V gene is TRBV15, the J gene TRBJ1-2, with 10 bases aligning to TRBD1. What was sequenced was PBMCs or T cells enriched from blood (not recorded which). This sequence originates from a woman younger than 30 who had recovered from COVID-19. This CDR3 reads CATSRPDRGPGYTF. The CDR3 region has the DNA TGTGCCACCAGCAGACCTGACAGGGGGCCTGGCTACACCTTC.